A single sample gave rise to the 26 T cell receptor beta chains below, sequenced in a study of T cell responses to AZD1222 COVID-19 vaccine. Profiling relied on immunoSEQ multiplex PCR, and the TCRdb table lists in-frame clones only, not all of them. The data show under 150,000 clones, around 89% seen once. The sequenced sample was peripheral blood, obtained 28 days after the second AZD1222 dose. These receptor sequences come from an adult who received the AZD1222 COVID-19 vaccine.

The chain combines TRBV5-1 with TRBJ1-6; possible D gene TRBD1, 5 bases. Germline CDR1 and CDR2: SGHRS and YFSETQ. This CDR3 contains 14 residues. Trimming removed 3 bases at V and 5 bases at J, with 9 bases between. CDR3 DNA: TGCGCCAGCAGCTGGGACGGAGATAATTCACCCCTCCACTTT. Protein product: CASSWDGDNSPLHF.

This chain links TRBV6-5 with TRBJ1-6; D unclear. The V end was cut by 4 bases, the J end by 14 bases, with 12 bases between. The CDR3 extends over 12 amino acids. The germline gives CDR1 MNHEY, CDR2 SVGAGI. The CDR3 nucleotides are TGTGCCAGCAGTTTGACTCGGGGATCCCTCCACTTT. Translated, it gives CASSLTRGSLHF.

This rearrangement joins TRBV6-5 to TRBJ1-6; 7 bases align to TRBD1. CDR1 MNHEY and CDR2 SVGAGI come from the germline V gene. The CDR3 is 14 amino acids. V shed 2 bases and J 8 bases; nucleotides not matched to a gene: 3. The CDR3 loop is CASSYGQVDSPLHF. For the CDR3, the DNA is TGTGCCAGCAGTTACGGACAGGTTGATTCACCCCTCCACTTT.

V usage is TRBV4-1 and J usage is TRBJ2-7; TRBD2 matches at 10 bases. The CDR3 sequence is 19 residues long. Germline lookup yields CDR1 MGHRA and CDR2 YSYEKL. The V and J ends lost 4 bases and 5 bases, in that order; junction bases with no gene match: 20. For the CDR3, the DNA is TGCGCCAGCAGCCTCCTACCGGCTAGCGGGAGTCGGTTCGAGAACGAGCAGTACTTC. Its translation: CASSLLPASGSRFENEQYF.

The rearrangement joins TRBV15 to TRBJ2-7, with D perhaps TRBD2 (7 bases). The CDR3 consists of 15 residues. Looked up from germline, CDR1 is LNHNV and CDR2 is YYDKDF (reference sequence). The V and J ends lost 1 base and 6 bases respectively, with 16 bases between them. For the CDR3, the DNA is TGTGCCACCAGCAGAGGAGGGGGGGCTTCTGTCGAGCAGTACTTC. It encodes CATSRGGGASVEQYF.

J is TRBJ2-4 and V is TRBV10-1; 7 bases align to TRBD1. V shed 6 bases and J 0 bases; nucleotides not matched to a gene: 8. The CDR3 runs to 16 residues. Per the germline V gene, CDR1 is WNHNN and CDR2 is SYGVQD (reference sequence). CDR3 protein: CASSPGDSQAKNIQYF. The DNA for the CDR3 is TGCGCCAGCAGCCCTGGGGACAGCCAAGCCAAAAACATTCAGTACTTC.

In nucleotides, the CDR3 is TGTGCCTGGAGAAAGGCTGTCGTGGATGAGCAGTTCTTC. The encoded protein is CAWRKAVVDEQFF. This chain links TRBV30 with TRBJ2-1; no clear D gene. V was trimmed by 3 bases and J by 8 bases, leaving 14 bases between them. The CDR3 length is 13 residues. Germline V CDR1 and CDR2: GTSNPN, SVGIG (reference sequence).

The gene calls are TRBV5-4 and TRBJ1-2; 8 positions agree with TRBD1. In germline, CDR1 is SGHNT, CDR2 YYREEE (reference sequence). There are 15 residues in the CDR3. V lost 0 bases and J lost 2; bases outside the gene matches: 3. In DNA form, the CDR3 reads TGTGCCAGCAGCTTGGGTACAGGGGGGAACTATGGCTACACCTTC. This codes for CASSLGTGGNYGYTF.

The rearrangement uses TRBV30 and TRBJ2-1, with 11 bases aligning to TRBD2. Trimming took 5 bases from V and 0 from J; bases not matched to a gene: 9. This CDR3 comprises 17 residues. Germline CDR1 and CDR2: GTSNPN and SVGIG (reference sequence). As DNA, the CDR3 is TGTGCCTGGTCGGGACTAGCGGCCAGTAGCTCCTACAATGAGCAGTTCTTC. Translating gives CAWSGLAASSSYNEQFF.

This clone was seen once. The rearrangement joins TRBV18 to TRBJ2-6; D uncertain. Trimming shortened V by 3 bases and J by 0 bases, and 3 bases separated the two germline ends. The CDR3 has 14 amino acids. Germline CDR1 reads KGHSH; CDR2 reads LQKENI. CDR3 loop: CASSPSSGANVLTF. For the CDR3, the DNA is TGTGCCAGCTCACCGAGCTCTGGGGCCAACGTCCTGACTTTC.

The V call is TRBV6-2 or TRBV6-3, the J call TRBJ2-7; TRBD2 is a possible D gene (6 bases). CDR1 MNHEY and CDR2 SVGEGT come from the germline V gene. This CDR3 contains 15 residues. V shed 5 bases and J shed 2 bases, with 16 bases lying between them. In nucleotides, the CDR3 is TGTGCCAGCAGTCAACCGGGACTGGAACCCTACGAGCAGTACTTC. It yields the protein CASSQPGLEPYEQYF.

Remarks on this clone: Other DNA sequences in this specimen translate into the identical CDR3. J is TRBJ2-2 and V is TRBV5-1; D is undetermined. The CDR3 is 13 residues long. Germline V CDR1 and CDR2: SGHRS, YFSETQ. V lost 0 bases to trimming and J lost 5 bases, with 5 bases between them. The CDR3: CASSLGQTGELFF. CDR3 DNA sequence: TGCGCCAGCAGCTTGGGACAAACCGGGGAGCTGTTTTTT.

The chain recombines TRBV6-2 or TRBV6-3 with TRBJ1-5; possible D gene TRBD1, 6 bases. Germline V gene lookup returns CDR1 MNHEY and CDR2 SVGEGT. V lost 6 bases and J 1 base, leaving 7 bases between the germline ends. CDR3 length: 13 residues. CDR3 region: CASSGQSNQPQHF. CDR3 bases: TGTGCCAGCAGCGGACAGAGCAATCAGCCCCAGCATTTT.

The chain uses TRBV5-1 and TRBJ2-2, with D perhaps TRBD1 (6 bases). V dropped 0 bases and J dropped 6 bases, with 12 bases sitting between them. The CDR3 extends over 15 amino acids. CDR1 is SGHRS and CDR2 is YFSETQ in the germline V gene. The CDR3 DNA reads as TGCGCCAGCAGCTTGGGGGGGCCGGGCGCCGGGGAGCTGTTTTTT. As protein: CASSLGGPGAGELFF.

CDR3 protein: CASSSGTGFDYGYTF. CDR3 in DNA: TGTGCCAGCAGCTCCGGGACAGGGTTCGACTATGGCTACACCTTC. J is TRBJ1-2 and V is TRBV7-9; 9 bases agree with TRBD1. V lost 4 bases to trimming and J lost 3 bases; unmatched junction nucleotides: 6. This CDR3 is 15 amino acids long. The germline V gene encodes CDR1 SEHNR and CDR2 FQNEAQ (reference sequence).

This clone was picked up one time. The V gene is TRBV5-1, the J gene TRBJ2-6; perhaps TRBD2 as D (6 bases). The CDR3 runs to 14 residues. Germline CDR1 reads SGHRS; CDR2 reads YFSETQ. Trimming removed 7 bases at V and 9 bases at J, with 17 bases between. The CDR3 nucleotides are TGCGCCAGCTCCTGGGAGGACGGAGGCAACGTCCTGACTTTC. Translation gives CASSWEDGGNVLTF.

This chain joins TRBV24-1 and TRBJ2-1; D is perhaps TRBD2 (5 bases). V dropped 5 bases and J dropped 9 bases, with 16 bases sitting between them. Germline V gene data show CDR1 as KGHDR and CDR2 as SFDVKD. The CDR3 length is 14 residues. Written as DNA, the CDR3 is TGTGCCACCAGTGTTGGGAGTGATTTGGGTGAGCAGTTCTTC. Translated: CATSVGSDLGEQFF.

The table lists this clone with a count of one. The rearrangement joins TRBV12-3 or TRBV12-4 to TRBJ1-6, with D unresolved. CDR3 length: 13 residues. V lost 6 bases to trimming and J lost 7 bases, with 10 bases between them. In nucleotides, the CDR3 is TGTGCCAGCAGGCTCGACCTAAATTCACCCCTCCACTTT. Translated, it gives CASRLDLNSPLHF.

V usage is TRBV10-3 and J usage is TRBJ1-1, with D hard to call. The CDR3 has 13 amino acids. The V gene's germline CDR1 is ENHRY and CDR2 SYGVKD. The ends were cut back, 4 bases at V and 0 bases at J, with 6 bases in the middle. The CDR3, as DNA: TGTGCCATCAGTGGGGAAATGAACACTGAAGCTTTCTTT. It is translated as CAISGEMNTEAFF.

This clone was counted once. In DNA form, the CDR3 reads TGTGCCTCCTCCGGACAGGCCGCTTACAATGAGCAGTTCTTC. Amino acid sequence: CASSGQAAYNEQFF. The chain couples TRBV2 to TRBJ2-1; 7 bases line up with TRBD1. The ends lost 11 bases at V and 4 bases at J; junction bases unmatched: 11. CDR3 length: 14 residues. CDR1 and CDR2 (germline): SNHLY, FYNNEI.

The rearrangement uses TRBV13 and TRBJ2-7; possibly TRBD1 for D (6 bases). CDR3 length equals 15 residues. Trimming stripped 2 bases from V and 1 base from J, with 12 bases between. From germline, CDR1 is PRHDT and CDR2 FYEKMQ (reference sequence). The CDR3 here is CASSLWGRGSYEQYF. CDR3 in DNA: TGTGCCAGCAGCTTATGGGGCAGGGGTTCCTACGAGCAGTACTTC. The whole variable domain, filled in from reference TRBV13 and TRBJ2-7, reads AAGVIQSPRHLIKEKRETATLKCYPIPRHDTVYWYQQGPGQDPQFLISFYEKMQSDKGSIPDRFSAQQFSDYHSELNMSSLELGDSALYFCASSLWGRGSYEQYFGPGTRLTVT.

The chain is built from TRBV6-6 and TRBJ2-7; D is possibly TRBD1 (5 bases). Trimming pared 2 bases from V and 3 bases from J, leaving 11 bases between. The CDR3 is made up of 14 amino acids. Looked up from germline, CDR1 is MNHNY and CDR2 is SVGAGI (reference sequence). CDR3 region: CASSYPDSNYEQYF. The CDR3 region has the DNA TGTGCCAGCAGTTACCCCGACAGCAACTACGAGCAGTACTTC.

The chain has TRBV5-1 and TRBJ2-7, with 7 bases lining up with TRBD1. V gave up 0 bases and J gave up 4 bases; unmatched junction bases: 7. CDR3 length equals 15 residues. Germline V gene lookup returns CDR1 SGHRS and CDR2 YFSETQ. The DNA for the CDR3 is TGCGCCAGCAGCTTGGGTGGACAGGTTCTATACGAGCAGTACTTC. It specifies CASSLGGQVLYEQYF.

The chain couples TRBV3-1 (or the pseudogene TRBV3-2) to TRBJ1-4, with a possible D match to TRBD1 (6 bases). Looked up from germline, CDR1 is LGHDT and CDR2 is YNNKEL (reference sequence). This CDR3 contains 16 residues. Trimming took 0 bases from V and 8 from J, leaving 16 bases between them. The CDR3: CASSQDAIWGGEKLFF. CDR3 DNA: TGTGCCAGCAGCCAAGATGCGATTTGGGGGGGCGAAAAACTGTTTTTT.

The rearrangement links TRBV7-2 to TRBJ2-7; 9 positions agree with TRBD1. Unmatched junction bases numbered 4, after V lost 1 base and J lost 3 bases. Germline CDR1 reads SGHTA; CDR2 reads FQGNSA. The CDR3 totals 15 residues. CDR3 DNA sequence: TGTGCCAGCAGCTTAGAGGGACAGGGCTTCTACGAGCAGTACTTC. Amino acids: CASSLEGQGFYEQYF.

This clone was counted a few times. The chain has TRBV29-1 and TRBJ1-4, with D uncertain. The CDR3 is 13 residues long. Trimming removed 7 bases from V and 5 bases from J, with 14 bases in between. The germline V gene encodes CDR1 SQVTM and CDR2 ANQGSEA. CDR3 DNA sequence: TGCAGCGCTATACCGGGAACAAATGAAAAACTGTTTTTT. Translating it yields CSAIPGTNEKLFF.